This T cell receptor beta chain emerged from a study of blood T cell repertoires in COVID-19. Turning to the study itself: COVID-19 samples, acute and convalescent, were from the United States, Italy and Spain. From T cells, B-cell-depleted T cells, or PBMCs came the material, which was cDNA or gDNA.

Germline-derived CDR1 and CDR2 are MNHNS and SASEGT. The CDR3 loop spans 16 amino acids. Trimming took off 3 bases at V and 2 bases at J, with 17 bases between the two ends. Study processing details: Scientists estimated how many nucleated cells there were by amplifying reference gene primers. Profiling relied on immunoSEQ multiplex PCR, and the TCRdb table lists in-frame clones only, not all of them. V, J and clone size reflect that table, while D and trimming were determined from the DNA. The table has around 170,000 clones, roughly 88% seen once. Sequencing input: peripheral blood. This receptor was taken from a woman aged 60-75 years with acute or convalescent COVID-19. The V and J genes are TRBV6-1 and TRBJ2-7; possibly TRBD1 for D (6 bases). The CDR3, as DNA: TGTGCCAGCAGTGATACTACAGGGTCTCGAGCCTACGAGCAGTACTTC. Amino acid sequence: CASSDTTGSRAYEQYF.